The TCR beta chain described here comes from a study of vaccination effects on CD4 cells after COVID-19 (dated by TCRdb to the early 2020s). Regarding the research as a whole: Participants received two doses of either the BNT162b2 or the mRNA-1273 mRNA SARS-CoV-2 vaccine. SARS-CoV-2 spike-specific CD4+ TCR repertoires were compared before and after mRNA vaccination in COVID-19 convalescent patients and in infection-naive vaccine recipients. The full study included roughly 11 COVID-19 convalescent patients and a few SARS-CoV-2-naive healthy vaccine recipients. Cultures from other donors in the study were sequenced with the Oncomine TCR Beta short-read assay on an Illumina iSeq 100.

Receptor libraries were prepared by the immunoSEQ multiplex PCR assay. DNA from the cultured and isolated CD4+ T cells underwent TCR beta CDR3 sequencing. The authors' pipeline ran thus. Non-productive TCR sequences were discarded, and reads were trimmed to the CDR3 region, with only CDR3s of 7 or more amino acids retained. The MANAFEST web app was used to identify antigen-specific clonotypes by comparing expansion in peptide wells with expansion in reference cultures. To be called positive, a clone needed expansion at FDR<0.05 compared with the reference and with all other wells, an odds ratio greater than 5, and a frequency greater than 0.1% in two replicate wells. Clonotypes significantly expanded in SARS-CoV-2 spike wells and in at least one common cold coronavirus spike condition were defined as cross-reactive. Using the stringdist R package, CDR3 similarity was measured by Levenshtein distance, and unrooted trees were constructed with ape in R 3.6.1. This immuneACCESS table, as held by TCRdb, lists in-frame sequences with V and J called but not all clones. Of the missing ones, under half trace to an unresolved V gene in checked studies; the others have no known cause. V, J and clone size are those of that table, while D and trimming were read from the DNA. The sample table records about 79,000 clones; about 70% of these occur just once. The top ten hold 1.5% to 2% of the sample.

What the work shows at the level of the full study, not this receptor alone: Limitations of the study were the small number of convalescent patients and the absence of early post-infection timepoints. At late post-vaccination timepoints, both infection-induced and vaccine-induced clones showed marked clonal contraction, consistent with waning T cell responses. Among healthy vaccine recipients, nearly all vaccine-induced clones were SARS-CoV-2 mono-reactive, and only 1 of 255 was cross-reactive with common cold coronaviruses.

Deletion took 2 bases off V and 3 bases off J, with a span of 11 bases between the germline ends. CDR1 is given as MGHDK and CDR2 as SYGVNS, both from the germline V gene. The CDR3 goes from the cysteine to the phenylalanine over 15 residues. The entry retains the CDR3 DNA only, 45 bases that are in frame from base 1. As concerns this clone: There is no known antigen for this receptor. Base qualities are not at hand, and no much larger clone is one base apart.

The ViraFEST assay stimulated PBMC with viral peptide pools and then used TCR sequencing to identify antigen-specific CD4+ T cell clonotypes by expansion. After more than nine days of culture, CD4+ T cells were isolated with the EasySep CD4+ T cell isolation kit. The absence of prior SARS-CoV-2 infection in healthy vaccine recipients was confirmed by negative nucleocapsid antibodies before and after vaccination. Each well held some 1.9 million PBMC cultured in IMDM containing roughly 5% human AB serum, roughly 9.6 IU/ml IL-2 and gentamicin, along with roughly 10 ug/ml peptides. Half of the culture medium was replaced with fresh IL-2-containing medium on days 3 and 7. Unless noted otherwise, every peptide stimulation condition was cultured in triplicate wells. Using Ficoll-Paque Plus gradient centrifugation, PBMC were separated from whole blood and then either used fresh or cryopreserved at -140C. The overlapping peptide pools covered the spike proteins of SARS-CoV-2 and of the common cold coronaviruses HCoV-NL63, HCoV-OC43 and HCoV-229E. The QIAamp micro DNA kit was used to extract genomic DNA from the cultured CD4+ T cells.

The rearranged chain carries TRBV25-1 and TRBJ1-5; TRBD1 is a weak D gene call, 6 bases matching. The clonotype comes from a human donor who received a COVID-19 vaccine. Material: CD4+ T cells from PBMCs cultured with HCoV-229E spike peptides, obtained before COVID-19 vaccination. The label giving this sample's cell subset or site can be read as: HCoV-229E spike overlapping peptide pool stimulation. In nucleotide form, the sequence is TGTGCCAGCAGTGAAGGCAGGGGCGACAATCAGCCCCAGCATTTT. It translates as CASSEGRGDNQPQHF.